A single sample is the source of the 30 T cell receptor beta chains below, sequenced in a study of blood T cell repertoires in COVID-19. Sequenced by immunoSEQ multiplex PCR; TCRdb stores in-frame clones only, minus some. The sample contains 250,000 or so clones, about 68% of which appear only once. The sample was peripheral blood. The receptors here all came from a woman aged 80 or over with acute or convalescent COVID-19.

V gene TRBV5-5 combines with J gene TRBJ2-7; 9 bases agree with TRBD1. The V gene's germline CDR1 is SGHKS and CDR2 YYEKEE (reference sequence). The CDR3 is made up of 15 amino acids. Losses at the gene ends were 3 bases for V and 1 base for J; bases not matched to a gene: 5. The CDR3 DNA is TGTGCCAGCAGCTCCGGGACAGGGTCTTCCTACGAGCAGTACTTC. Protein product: CASSSGTGSSYEQYF.

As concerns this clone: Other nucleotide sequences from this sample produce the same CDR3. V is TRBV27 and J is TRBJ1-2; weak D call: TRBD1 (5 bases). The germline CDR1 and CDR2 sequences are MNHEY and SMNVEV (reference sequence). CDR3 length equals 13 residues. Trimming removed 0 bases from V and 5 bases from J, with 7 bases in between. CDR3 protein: CASSLSGGYGYTF. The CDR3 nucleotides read TGTGCCAGCAGTTTATCGGGGGGTTATGGCTACACCTTC.

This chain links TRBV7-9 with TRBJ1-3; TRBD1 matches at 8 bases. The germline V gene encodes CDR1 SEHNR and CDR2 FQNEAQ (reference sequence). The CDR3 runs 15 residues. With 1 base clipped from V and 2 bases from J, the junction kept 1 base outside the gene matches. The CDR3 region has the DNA TGTGCCAGCAGCTTAGGGACAGGGACTGGAAACACCATATATTTT. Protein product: CASSLGTGTGNTIYF.

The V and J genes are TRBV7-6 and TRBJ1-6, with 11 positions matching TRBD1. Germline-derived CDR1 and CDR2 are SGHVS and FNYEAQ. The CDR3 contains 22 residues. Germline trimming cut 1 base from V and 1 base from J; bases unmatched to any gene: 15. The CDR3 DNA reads TGTGCCAGCAGCTTAGGGAGGGGCTGGACAGGGGGCGTCTTGTCCTATAATTCACCCCTCCACTTT. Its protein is CASSLGRGWTGGVLSYNSPLHF.

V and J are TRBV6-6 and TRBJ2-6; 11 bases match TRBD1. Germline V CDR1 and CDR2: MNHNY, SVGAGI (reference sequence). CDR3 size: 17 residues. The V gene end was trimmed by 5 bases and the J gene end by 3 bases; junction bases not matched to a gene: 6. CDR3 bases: TGTGCCAGCAGTCTAGGACAGGGGGCACTTGGGGCCAACGTCCTGACTTTC. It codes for CASSLGQGALGANVLTF.

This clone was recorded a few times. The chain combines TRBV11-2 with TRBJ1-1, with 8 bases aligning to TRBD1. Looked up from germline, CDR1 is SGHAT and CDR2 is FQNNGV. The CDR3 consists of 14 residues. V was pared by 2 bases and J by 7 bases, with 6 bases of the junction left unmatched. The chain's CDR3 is CASSLLTGAIEAFF. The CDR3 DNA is TGTGCCAGCAGCTTATTGACAGGGGCCATTGAAGCTTTCTTT. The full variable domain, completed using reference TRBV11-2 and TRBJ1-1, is EAGVAQSPRYKIIEKRQSVAFWCNPISGHATLYWYQQILGQGPKLLIQFQNNGVVDDSQLPKDRFSAERLKGVDSTLKIQPAKLEDSAVYLCASSLLTGAIEAFFGQGTRLTVV.

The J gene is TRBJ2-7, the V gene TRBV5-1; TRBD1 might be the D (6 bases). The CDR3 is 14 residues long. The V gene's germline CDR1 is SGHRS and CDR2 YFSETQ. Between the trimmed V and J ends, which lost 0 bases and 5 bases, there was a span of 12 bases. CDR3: CASSLEGGPHEQYF. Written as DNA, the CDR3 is TGCGCCAGCAGCTTGGAAGGGGGTCCCCACGAGCAGTACTTC. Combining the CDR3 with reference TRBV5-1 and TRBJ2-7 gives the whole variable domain KAGVTQTPRYLIKTRGQQVTLSCSPISGHRSVSWYQQTPGQGLQFLFEYFSETQRNKGNFPGRFSGRQFSNSRSEMNVSTLELGDSALYLCASSLEGGPHEQYFGPGTRLTVT.

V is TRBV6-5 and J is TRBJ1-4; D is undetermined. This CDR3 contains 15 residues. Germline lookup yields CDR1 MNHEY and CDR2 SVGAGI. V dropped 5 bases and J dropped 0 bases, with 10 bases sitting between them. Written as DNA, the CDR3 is TGTGCCAGCAGTCCCAGACAAGCAACTAATGAAAAACTGTTTTTT. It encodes CASSPRQATNEKLFF.

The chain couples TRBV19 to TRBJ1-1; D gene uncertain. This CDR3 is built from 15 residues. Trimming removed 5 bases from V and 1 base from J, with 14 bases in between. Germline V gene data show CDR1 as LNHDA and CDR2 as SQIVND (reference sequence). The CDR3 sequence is CASSPDSRQNTEAFF. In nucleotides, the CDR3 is TGTGCCAGTAGTCCCGATTCGAGGCAGAACACTGAAGCTTTCTTT.

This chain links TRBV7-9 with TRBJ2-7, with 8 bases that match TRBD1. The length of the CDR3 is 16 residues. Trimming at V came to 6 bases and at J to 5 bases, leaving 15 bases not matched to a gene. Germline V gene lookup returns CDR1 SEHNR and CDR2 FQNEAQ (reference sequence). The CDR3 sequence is CASSPHTGTGSDEQYF. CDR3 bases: TGTGCCAGCAGTCCTCACACCGGGACAGGTAGTGACGAGCAGTACTTC.

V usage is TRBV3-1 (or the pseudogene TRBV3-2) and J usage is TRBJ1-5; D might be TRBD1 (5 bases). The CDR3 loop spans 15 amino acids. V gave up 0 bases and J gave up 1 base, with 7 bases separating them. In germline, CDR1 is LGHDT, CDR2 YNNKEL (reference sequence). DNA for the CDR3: TGTGCCAGCAGCCAAGATCCAGGGAGCAATCAGCCCCAGCATTTT. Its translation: CASSQDPGSNQPQHF.

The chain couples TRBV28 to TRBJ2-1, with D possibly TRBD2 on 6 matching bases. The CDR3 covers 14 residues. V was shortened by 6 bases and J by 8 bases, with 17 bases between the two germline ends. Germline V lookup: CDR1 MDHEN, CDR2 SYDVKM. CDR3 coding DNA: TGTGCCAGCAGAACCGGGGGAGGTACCTATGAGCAGTTCTTC. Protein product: CASRTGGGTYEQFF.

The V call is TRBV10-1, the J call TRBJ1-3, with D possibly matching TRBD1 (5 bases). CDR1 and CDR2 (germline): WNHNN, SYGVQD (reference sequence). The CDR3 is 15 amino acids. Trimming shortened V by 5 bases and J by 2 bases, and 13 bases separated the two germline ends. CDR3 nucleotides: TGCGCCAGCAGTCCCCTTGGGGCTGCTGGAAACACCATATATTTT. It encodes CASSPLGAAGNTIYF.

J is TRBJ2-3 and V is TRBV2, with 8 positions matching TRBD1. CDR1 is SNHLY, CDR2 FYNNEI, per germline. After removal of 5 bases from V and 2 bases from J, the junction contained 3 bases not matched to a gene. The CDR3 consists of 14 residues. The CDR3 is CASSRTGNTDTQYF. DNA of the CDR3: TGTGCCAGCAGTCGGACAGGGAACACAGATACGCAGTATTTT.

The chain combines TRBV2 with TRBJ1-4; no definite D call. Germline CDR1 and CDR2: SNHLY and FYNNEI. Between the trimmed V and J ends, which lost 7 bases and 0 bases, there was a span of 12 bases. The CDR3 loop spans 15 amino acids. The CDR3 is CASTREAATNEKLFF. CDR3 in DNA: TGTGCCAGCACTAGGGAGGCGGCAACTAATGAAAAACTGTTTTTT.

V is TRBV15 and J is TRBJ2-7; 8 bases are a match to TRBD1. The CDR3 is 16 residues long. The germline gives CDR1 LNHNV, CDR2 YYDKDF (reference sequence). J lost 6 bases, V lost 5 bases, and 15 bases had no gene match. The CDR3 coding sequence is TGTGCCACCAGCGATGGTCGGACAGGGCGGATCGGCGAGCAGTACTTC. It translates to CATSDGRTGRIGEQYF.

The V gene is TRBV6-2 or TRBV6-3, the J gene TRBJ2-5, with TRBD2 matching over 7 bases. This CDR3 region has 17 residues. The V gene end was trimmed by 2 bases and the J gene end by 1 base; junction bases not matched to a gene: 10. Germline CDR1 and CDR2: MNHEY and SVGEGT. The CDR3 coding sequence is TGTGCCAGCAGTTACGGGGAGGGTGGGGAGAGCCAAGAGACCCAGTACTTC. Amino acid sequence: CASSYGEGGESQETQYF.

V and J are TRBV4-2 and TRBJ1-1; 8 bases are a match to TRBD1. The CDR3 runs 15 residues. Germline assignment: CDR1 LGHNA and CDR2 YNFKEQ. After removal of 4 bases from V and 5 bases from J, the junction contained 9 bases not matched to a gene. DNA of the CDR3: TGTGCCAGCAGCCGAACCCCGACAGGGGATACTGAAGCTTTCTTT. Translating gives CASSRTPTGDTEAFF.

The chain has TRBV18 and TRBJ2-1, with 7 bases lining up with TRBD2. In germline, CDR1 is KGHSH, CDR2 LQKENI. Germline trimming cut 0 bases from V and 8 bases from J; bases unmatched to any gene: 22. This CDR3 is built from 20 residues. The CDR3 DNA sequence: TGTGCCAGCTCACCACCGAGAAGGGGAGGGAGGAAAGTCCAAGGGGATGAGCAGTTCTTC. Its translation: CASSPPRRGGRKVQGDEQFF.

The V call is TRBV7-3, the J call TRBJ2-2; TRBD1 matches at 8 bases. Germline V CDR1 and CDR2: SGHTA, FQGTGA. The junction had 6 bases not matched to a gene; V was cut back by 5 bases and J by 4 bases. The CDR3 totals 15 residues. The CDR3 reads CASSPRGPTTGELFF. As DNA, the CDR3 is TGTGCCAGCAGCCCCAGGGGGCCTACCACCGGGGAGCTGTTTTTT.

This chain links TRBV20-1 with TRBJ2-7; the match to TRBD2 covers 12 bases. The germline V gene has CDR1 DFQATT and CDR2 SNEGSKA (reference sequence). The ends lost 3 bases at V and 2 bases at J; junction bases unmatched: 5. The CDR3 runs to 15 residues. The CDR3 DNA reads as TGCAGTGCTAGTCAGTCTAGCGGGGGGGCCTACGAGCAGTACTTC. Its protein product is CSASQSSGGAYEQYF.

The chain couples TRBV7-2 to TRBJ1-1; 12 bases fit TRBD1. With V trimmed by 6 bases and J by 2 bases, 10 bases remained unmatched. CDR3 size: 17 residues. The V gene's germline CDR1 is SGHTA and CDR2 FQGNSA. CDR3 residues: CASSYTGTGGLNTEAFF. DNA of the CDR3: TGTGCCAGCAGTTATACCGGGACAGGGGGCCTAAACACTGAAGCTTTCTTT.

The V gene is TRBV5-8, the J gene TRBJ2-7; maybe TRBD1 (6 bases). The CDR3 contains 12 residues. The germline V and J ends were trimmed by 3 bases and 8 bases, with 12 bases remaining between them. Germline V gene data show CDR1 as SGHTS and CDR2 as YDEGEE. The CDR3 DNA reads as TGTGCCAGCAGCTCCCGGACAGCCCAGCAGTACTTC. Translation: CASSSRTAQQYF. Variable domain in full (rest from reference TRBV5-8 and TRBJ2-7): EAGVTQSPTHLIKTRGQQATLRCSPISGHTSVYWYQQALGLGLQFLLWYDEGEERNRGNFPPRFSGRQFPNYSSELNVNALELEDSALYLCASSSRTAQQYFGPGTRLTVT.

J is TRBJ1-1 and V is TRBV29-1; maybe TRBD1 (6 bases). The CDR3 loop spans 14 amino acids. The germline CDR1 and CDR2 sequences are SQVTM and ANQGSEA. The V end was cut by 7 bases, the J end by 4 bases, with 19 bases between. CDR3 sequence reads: CSAQTVKGGTEAFF. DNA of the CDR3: TGCAGCGCGCAGACAGTTAAAGGGGGCACTGAAGCTTTCTTT.

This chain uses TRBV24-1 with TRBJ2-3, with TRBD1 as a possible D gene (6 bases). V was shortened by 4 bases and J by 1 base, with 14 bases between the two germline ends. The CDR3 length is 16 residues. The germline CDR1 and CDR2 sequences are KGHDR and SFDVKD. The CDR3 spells CATSDPRDTGTDTQYF. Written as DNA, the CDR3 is TGTGCCACCAGTGACCCCAGGGACACCGGCACAGATACGCAGTATTTT.

CDR3 sequence: CASSLGGRSRGYTF. DNA of the CDR3: TGCGCCAGCTCCCTTGGGGGCAGGTCAAGGGGCTACACCTTC. The rearrangement joins TRBV5-1 to TRBJ1-2, with D possibly matching TRBD1 (6 bases). Germline CDR1 is SGHRS and CDR2 is YFSETQ. The CDR3 length is 14 residues. Between the trimmed V and J ends, which lost 7 bases and 8 bases, there was a span of 21 bases. Full variable domain (missing parts from reference TRBV5-1 and TRBJ1-2): KAGVTQTPRYLIKTRGQQVTLSCSPISGHRSVSWYQQTPGQGLQFLFEYFSETQRNKGNFPGRFSGRQFSNSRSEMNVSTLELGDSALYLCASSLGGRSRGYTFGSGTRLTVV.

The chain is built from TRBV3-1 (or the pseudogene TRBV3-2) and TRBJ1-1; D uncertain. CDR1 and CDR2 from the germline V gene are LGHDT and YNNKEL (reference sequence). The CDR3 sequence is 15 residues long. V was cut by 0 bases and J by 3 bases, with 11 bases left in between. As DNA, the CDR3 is TGTGCCAGCAGCCAAGATGTGGGTCGGGACACTGAAGCTTTCTTT. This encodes CASSQDVGRDTEAFF.

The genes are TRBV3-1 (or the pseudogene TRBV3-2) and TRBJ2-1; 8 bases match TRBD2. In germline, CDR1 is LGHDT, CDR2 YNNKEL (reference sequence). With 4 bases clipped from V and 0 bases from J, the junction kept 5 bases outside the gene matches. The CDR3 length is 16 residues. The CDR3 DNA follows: TGTGCCAGCAGCCCCACGGGGGGGAGCTCCTACAATGAGCAGTTCTTC. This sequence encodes CASSPTGGSSYNEQFF.

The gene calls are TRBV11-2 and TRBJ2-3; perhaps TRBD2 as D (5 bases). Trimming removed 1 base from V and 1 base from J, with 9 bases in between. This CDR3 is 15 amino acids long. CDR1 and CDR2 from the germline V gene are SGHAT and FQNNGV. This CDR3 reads CASSLGGSGTDTQYF. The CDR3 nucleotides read TGTGCCAGCAGCTTAGGAGGGAGTGGCACAGATACGCAGTATTTT.

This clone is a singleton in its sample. CDR3 in amino acids: CASRAQGSYEQYF. DNA of the CDR3: TGTGCCAGCAGAGCACAGGGGTCCTACGAGCAGTACTTC. J is TRBJ2-7 and V is TRBV27; 7 positions agree with TRBD1. CDR1 is MNHEY, CDR2 SMNVEV, per germline (reference sequence). There are 13 residues in the CDR3. The ends lost 6 bases at V and 1 base at J; junction bases unmatched: 3.